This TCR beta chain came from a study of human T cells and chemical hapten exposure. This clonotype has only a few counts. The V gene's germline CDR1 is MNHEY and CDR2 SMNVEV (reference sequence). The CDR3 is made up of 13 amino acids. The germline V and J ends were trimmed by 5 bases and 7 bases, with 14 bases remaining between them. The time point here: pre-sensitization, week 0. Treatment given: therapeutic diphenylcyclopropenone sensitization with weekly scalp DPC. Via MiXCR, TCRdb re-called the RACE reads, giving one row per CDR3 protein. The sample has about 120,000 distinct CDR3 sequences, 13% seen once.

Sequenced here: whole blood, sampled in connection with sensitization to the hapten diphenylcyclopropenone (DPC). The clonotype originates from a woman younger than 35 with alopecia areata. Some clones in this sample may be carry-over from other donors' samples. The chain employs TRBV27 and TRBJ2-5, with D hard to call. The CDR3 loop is CASSMSSFGTQYF. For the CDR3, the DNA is TGTGCCAGCAGTATGAGCTCCTTTGGGACCCAGTACTTC.